The clone carrying this T cell receptor (beta chain) is a singleton in its sample. What it binds is unknown. This sample was taken from a study of blood T cells in healthy people across ages. The amount of total RNA extracted per sample was at least 5.5 micrograms. Study-wide findings and caveats: Significant beta diversity loss was already apparent by age approximately 42, declining roughly linearly. Possibly, changes in expanded clonotypes were confounded because donor CMV status was unknown.

The CDR3 runs to 14 residues. Germline CDR1 reads WSHSY; CDR2 reads SAAADI. V lost 7 bases and J lost 6; bases outside the gene matches: 12. Sample-barcoded 5' priming and a J-beta primer mix drove a second PCR of roughly 6 to 12 cycles. MiXCR was run by TCRdb on the 5' RACE reads, yielding one entry per CDR3 protein. The repertoire includes almost 800,000 distinct CDR3 sequences, nearly 60% of them detected once, and about 20% sits in the top ten. Input material: blood. The origin of this receptor is a man aged 25 to 45 in good health. The rearrangement joins TRBV10-2 to TRBJ2-7, with 7 bases lining up with TRBD1. DNA of the CDR3: TGCGCCAGCAAAGGCCCGGGAACAGGGGCCGAGCAGTACTTC. Translated, it gives CASKGPGTGAEQYF.